Below are 23 T cell receptor beta chains sequenced from a single sample in a study of cytomegalovirus exposure and HLA in healthy donors. Both 60 Vbeta primers and 13 Jbeta primers went into the PCR. Method: immunoSEQ multiplex PCR; TCRdb's copy keeps in-frame clones and lacks some. The table shows about 77,000 clones, with about three quarters occurring only once. The sample was PBMCs. The source is a man between 40 and 49 years old in good health and CMV-seronegative.

J is TRBJ2-1 and V is TRBV9; 10 bases fit TRBD2. The ends lost 2 bases at V and 3 bases at J; junction bases unmatched: 14. This CDR3 is built from 19 residues. Per the germline V gene, CDR1 is SGDLS and CDR2 is YYNGEE. The CDR3 sequence: CASSVGSSGRAYLYNEQFF. The CDR3 nucleotides are TGTGCCAGCAGCGTGGGTTCGAGCGGGAGGGCCTATCTCTACAATGAGCAGTTCTTC.

The rearrangement uses TRBV28 and TRBJ2-2, with TRBD2 identical over 7 bases. The germline V gene has CDR1 MDHEN and CDR2 SYDVKM. The CDR3 runs to 16 residues. The ends lost 0 bases at V and 7 bases at J; junction bases unmatched: 8. The CDR3 loop is CASSLWAGVGIGELFF. DNA of the CDR3: TGTGCCAGCAGTTTATGGGCGGGAGTGGGGATCGGGGAGCTGTTTTTT.

The CDR3: CASSVGTGNQPQHF. CDR3 in DNA: TGTGCCAGCAGCGTTGGGACAGGTAATCAGCCCCAGCATTTT. V and J are TRBV9 and TRBJ1-5, with TRBD1 matching 8 bases. There are 14 residues in the CDR3. Germline values: CDR1 SGDLS, CDR2 YYNGEE. With V trimmed by 2 bases and J by 4 bases, 2 bases remained unmatched.

The CDR3 protein is CAIRAVTGGRTEAFF. DNA of the CDR3: TGTGCCATCAGAGCAGTGACAGGGGGAAGAACTGAAGCTTTCTTT. The J gene is TRBJ1-1, the V gene TRBV10-3; 9 nucleotides agree with TRBD1. The germline V gene encodes CDR1 ENHRY and CDR2 SYGVKD. V lost 6 bases to trimming and J lost 5 bases; unmatched junction nucleotides: 10. The CDR3 sequence is 15 residues long.

The chain uses TRBV27 and TRBJ1-1; TRBD1 matches 8 bases. V was pared by 6 bases and J by 4 bases, with 7 bases of the junction left unmatched. Germline values: CDR1 MNHEY, CDR2 SMNVEV (reference sequence). The CDR3 consists of 14 residues. The CDR3 protein is CASSPLDRVTEAFF. The CDR3 DNA reads TGTGCCAGCAGCCCTCTGGACAGGGTCACTGAAGCTTTCTTT.

V is TRBV29-1 and J is TRBJ1-1, with a weak D call TRBD1 (5 bases). This CDR3 has 11 residues. The V gene's germline CDR1 is SQVTM and CDR2 ANQGSEA. Trimming left V 7 bases short and J 1 base short, with 7 bases between. CDR3 coding DNA: TGCAGCGGTGGACAGAACACTGAAGCTTTCTTT. Residues: CSGGQNTEAFF.

The chain has TRBV28 and TRBJ1-1; 8 bases line up with TRBD1. The CDR3 contains 19 residues. The germline V gene encodes CDR1 MDHEN and CDR2 SYDVKM. After removal of 10 bases from V and 4 bases from J, the junction contained 26 bases not matched to a gene. DNA of the CDR3: TGTGCCACACTAAGCCCCTACGGACAGGGCCCCCGAACGGGCACTGAAGCTTTCTTT. Translated: CATLSPYGQGPRTGTEAFF.

This clone was seen a handful of times. This chain joins TRBV11-1 and TRBJ2-7; D not certain. CDR3 length: 12 amino acids. V shed 5 bases and J shed 2 bases, with 7 bases lying between them. Germline V gives CDR1 SGHAT, CDR2 FQDESV (reference sequence). The CDR3 sequence: CASSPGPYEQYF. CDR3 bases: TGTGCCAGCAGCCCCGGTCCCTACGAGCAGTACTTC.

The chain recombines TRBV6-1 with TRBJ2-7; TRBD2 might be the D (5 bases). Germline V gene lookup returns CDR1 MNHNS and CDR2 SASEGT. CDR3 length: 15 amino acids. The germline V and J ends were trimmed by 1 base and 5 bases, with 15 bases remaining between them. DNA for the CDR3: TGTGCCAGCAGTGAAGAGCTAGCTAAGTTGCACGAGCAGTACTTC. Its translation is CASSEELAKLHEQYF.

The rearrangement links TRBV30 to TRBJ1-4, with 9 positions matching TRBD1. Losses at the gene ends were 3 bases for V and 5 bases for J; bases not matched to a gene: 7. The CDR3 spans 15 residues. The germline V gene encodes CDR1 GTSNPN and CDR2 SVGIG (reference sequence). CDR3 sequence: CAWRPWGQGNEKLFF. Written as DNA, the CDR3 is TGTGCCTGGAGACCCTGGGGACAGGGCAATGAAAAACTGTTTTTT.

The V call is TRBV5-1, the J call TRBJ1-2; 10 positions agree with TRBD1. The CDR3 contains 16 residues. The germline V gene encodes CDR1 SGHRS and CDR2 YFSETQ. V was pared by 4 bases and J by 5 bases, with 11 bases of the junction left unmatched. The CDR3: CASSLTAGQGKYGYTF. Written as DNA, the CDR3 is TGCGCCAGCAGCCTCACGGCGGGACAGGGGAAGTATGGCTACACCTTC.

The chain links TRBV5-6 to TRBJ1-3, with 8 bases that match TRBD1. Germline CDR1 SGHDT, CDR2 YYEEEE. V trimming: 4 bases; J trimming: 7 bases; junction bases outside the gene matches: 13. The CDR3 has 16 residues. This CDR3 is CASSDSGQGGGNTIYF. The DNA for the CDR3 is TGTGCCAGCAGCGACTCCGGACAGGGAGGAGGGAACACCATATATTTT. The variable domain in full, completed from reference TRBV5-6 and TRBJ1-3, reads DAGVTQSPTHLIKTRGQQVTLRCSPKSGHDTVSWYQQALGQGPQFIFQYYEEEERQRGNFPDRFSGHQFPNYSSELNVNALLLGDSALYLCASSDSGQGGGNTIYFGEGSWLTVV.

This sequence joins TRBV7-9 and TRBJ2-7; D is possibly TRBD1 (6 bases). CDR1 and CDR2 from the germline V gene are SEHNR and FQNEAQ (reference sequence). The ends were cut back, 1 base at V and 5 bases at J, with 12 bases in the middle. The CDR3 is 14 residues long. CDR3 bases: TGTGCCAGCAGCTTAGGCCAGGGGATCCACGAGCAGTACTTC. This codes for CASSLGQGIHEQYF.

This chain connects TRBV19 to TRBJ2-5, with D possibly being TRBD2 (5 bases). Per germline, CDR1 LNHDA and CDR2 SQIVND (reference sequence). The CDR3 runs to 15 residues. The V end lost 5 bases, the J end lost 4 bases, and 17 bases lay between the germline ends. CDR3 in DNA: TGTGCCAGTAGTTTGCTATCGGGATTGGGAGAGACCCAGTACTTC. This encodes CASSLLSGLGETQYF.

The genes are TRBV11-2 and TRBJ1-1, with D tentatively TRBD1 (5 bases). Germline loops: CDR1 SGHAT, CDR2 FQNNGV. The CDR3 spans 14 residues. The ends were cut back, 4 bases at V and 0 bases at J, with 9 bases in the middle. In DNA form, the CDR3 reads TGTGCCAGCAGCTGGGGGACTGTGAACACTGAAGCTTTCTTT. Translated: CASSWGTVNTEAFF.

This clone was recorded once. This chain connects TRBV5-4 to TRBJ2-7, with 8 bases lining up with TRBD1. This CDR3 has 14 amino acids. V dropped 4 bases and J dropped 11; count of bases not matched to a gene: 14. CDR1 is SGHNT, CDR2 YYREEE, per germline (reference sequence). The CDR3 reads CASSQDRDLPMEYF. In nucleotides, the CDR3 is TGTGCCAGCAGCCAGGACAGGGATCTCCCCATGGAGTACTTC.

The chain links TRBV27 to TRBJ2-7; no clear D. V was pared by 3 bases and J by 6 bases, with 12 bases between. Germline CDR1 MNHEY, CDR2 SMNVEV (reference sequence). The CDR3 is made up of 13 amino acids. CDR3 nucleotides: TGTGCCAGCAGTTTGCAGATTAATGGCGAGCAGTACTTC. Translation gives CASSLQINGEQYF.

The chain combines TRBV30 with TRBJ1-6; TRBD1 aligns across 8 bases. J gave up 10 bases and V 3 bases, and 8 bases lay outside the gene matches. Germline CDR1 reads GTSNPN; CDR2 reads SVGIG (reference sequence). The CDR3 length is 14 residues. Here the CDR3 reads CAWSTGQGHSPLHF. The DNA of the CDR3 is TGTGCCTGGAGCACCGGACAGGGACACTCACCCCTCCACTTT.

There are a few counts of this clone. CDR3 in amino acids: CAWSVLEYEQYF. The CDR3 coding sequence is TGTGCCTGGAGTGTACTAGAGTACGAGCAGTACTTC. This rearrangement joins TRBV30 to TRBJ2-7, with TRBD2 as a possible D gene (5 bases). CDR1 and CDR2 (germline): GTSNPN, SVGIG (reference sequence). Between the trimmed V and J ends, which lost 0 bases and 4 bases, there was a span of 7 bases. This CDR3 spans 12 amino acids.

The gene calls are TRBV7-2 and TRBJ2-7; unclear D gene. Trimming took 5 bases from V and 0 from J, leaving 11 bases between them. The CDR3 is made up of 14 amino acids. CDR1 is SGHTA and CDR2 is FQGNSA in the germline V gene. CDR3 loop: CASSPDWFSYEQYF. CDR3 coding DNA: TGTGCCAGCAGCCCCGACTGGTTCTCCTACGAGCAGTACTTC.

The table lists this clone with a few counts. The CDR3 sequence is CASSIADSSRGTQYF. The CDR3, as DNA: TGTGCCAGTAGTATCGCCGACAGCTCGAGAGGGACCCAGTACTTC. V gene TRBV19 combines with J gene TRBJ2-5; perhaps TRBD1 as D (5 bases). This CDR3 region has 15 residues. The V end lost 3 bases, the J end lost 7 bases, and 18 bases lay between the germline ends. Germline CDR1 LNHDA, CDR2 SQIVND (reference sequence).

The chain has TRBV30 and TRBJ1-2, with D unresolved. Deletions cut 8 bases from V and 7 bases from J, with 14 bases between. Germline V gene lookup returns CDR1 GTSNPN and CDR2 SVGIG (reference sequence). The CDR3 loop spans 11 amino acids. The CDR3 DNA sequence: TGTGCCGCTACCCACGGTCTTGGCTACACCTTC. Its translation: CAATHGLGYTF.

V usage is TRBV9 and J usage is TRBJ2-2; 13 bases fit TRBD2. Germline V gives CDR1 SGDLS, CDR2 YYNGEE. Trimming took 4 bases from V and 5 from J; bases not matched to a gene: 5. The CDR3 loop spans 16 amino acids. The CDR3 spells CASSTGTSGITGELFF. The CDR3 region has the DNA TGTGCCAGCAGCACTGGGACTAGCGGGATAACCGGGGAGCTGTTTTTT.